These T cell receptor beta chains were read from a single sample in a study of blood T cell repertoires in COVID-19. Generated by immunoSEQ multiplex PCR, the TCRdb table keeps only in-frame clones and is missing some. The table shows about half a million clones, with 85% to 90% occurring only once. Sequencing input: peripheral blood. The receptors stem from a young man with COVID-19, enrolled during active disease. Each CDR3 is given without its conserved first and last residue.

V gene,J gene,CDR3 protein
TRBV3-1/TRBV3-2,TRBJ2-2,ASSRRRSESTGELF
TRBV6-1,TRBJ2-5,ASSDTGALETQY
TRBV7-6,TRBJ1-2,ASSPGQGGYGYT
TRBV19,TRBJ2-7,ASSQNRAPYEQY
TRBV6-5,TRBJ2-1,ASSYSENNEQF
TRBV7-9,TRBJ1-1,ASSLGHVNTEAF
TRBV13,TRBJ1-4,ASSLGREQLF
TRBV6-1,TRBJ2-5,ASSELRETQY
TRBV28,TRBJ2-5,ASSPTFAGIETQY
TRBV7-6,TRBJ1-3,ASRDTRVAGNTIY
TRBV4-1,TRBJ2-7,ASSLGQGALYEQY
TRBV25-1,TRBJ2-1,ASSPSGTGGFNEQF
TRBV18,TRBJ1-6,ASCTGYNSPLH
TRBV2,TRBJ2-1,ASSPGGRGNEQF
TRBV18,TRBJ1-3,ASSPQGIGNTIY
TRBV19,TRBJ1-2,ASSHGGIGQGMHGYT
TRBV28,TRBJ2-5,ASSFDRGLFGETQY
TRBV2,TRBJ1-1,ASSERVTGEAF
TRBV4-1,TRBJ2-7,ASSPGLALEQY
TRBV10-2,TRBJ1-1,ASSDFIRSGGAAEAF
TRBV25-1,TRBJ1-2,ASSELGGYGYT
TRBV9,TRBJ2-1,ASSSEGRGSSYNEQF
TRBV19,TRBJ1-1,ASSIDGGAEAF